The T cell receptor beta chain under discussion was sequenced for a study of blood T cell repertoires in COVID-19. About the study: Specimens from acute and convalescent COVID-19 originated in the United States, Italy and Spain. PBMCs, B-cell-depleted T cells, or T cells were the source of the cDNA or gDNA that made up the material.

Produced via immunoSEQ multiplex PCR; TCRdb's table is partial and in-frame only. This sample yields about 360,000 clones, of which around 88% are seen a single time; about 7.1% belongs to the top ten. In germline, CDR1 is MDHEN, CDR2 SYDVKM. Trimming removed 2 bases from V and 8 bases from J, with 21 bases in between. The CDR3 runs 16 residues. This TCR was sampled from a woman aged 60-75 years with COVID-19, enrolled during active disease. Sequenced input: peripheral blood. The J gene is TRBJ1-2, the V gene TRBV28; perhaps TRBD1 as D (5 bases). This CDR3 is CASSLLYLGGGGGYTF. CDR3 nucleotides: TGTGCCAGCAGTTTACTTTACCTGGGGGGAGGAGGGGGCTACACCTTC.